A selection of T cell receptor beta chains follows, all from one sample in a study of blood T cell repertoires in COVID-19. Clones were read by immunoSEQ multiplex PCR, and TCRdb kept only the in-frame ones, dropping some. The repertoire holds over 55,000 clones, with about 91% as singletons. The sample taken for sequencing was peripheral blood. These receptors were taken from a man in his sixties with acute or convalescent COVID-19. CDR3s include the opening cysteine and the closing phenylalanine or tryptophan. The order of the fields is clone size, V gene, CDR3 length, J gene, D gene, CDR3 DNA, CDR3 protein. A D gene is named only where the DNA matches it firmly. Not all rows give a size; the values are once, few, many and, for expanded clones, a class.

abundance: once; v_gene: TRBV28; len: 13; j_gene: TRBJ1-2; d_gene: TRBD1; CDR3nt: TGTGCCAGCAGCCGACAGGGTAGATATGGCTACACCTTC; CDR3aa: CASSRQGRYGYTF
abundance: once; v_gene: TRBV5-1; len: 18; j_gene: TRBJ2-6; d_gene: TRBD2; CDR3nt: TGCGCCAGCAGCTTTTATGCTAGCGGGACCTCTGGGGCCAACGTCCTGACTTTC; CDR3aa: CASSFYASGTSGANVLTF
abundance: .; v_gene: TRBV30; len: 13; j_gene: TRBJ1-1; d_gene: .; CDR3nt: TGTGCCTGGCAACTGTCCCTGAACACTGAAGCTTTCTTT; CDR3aa: CAWQLSLNTEAFF
abundance: .; v_gene: TRBV6-5; len: 12; j_gene: TRBJ2-5; d_gene: .; CDR3nt: TGTGCCAGCAGTCGGGATATCGTGCCCCAGTACTTC; CDR3aa: CASSRDIVPQYF
abundance: few; v_gene: TRBV30; len: 14; j_gene: TRBJ1-5; d_gene: .; CDR3nt: TGTGCCTGGAACCTGCAGGGGAGGGATCAGCCCCAGCATTTT; CDR3aa: CAWNLQGRDQPQHF
abundance: .; v_gene: TRBV6-2/TRBV6-3; len: 19; j_gene: TRBJ2-6; d_gene: .; CDR3nt: TGTGCCAGCAGTTACGAGGCACAGGGCTTAAACTCTGGGGCCAACGTCCTGACTTTC; CDR3aa: CASSYEAQGLNSGANVLTF
abundance: .; v_gene: TRBV5-1; len: 17; j_gene: TRBJ2-7; d_gene: TRBD2; CDR3nt: TGCGCCAGCAGCTTGGGGCTAGCGGGAGGATTCTCCTACGAGCAGTACTTC; CDR3aa: CASSLGLAGGFSYEQYF
abundance: .; v_gene: TRBV7-2; len: 14; j_gene: TRBJ1-5; d_gene: .; CDR3nt: TGTGCCAGCAGCTTATCGCGGGGTGGCCAGCCCCAGCATTTT; CDR3aa: CASSLSRGGQPQHF
abundance: .; v_gene: TRBV9; len: 14; j_gene: TRBJ1-1; d_gene: .; CDR3nt: TGTGCCAGCAGTGTACAGGGTGGGAACACTGAAGCTTTCTTT; CDR3aa: CASSVQGGNTEAFF
abundance: .; v_gene: TRBV4-1; len: 15; j_gene: TRBJ1-1; d_gene: TRBD1; CDR3nt: TGCGCCAGCAGCCATAAGGGGGCCGTTCACACTGAAGCTTTCTTT; CDR3aa: CASSHKGAVHTEAFF
abundance: .; v_gene: TRBV7-9; len: 13; j_gene: TRBJ1-1; d_gene: .; CDR3nt: TGTGCCAGCAGCTTCTCAGGGGACACTGAAGCTTTCTTT; CDR3aa: CASSFSGDTEAFF
abundance: .; v_gene: TRBV3-1/TRBV3-2; len: 14; j_gene: TRBJ1-5; d_gene: .; CDR3nt: TGTGCCAGCAGCCAAGACGGGGTGATGGATCCCCAGCATTTT; CDR3aa: CASSQDGVMDPQHF
abundance: .; v_gene: TRBV7-9; len: 12; j_gene: TRBJ1-1; d_gene: .; CDR3nt: TGTGCCAGCAGCTTAGAATCTACTGAAGCTTTCTTT; CDR3aa: CASSLESTEAFF
abundance: .; v_gene: TRBV27; len: 15; j_gene: TRBJ2-3; d_gene: .; CDR3nt: TGTGCCAGCAGTCCCCAGACTCTCTTCACAGATACGCAGTATTTT; CDR3aa: CASSPQTLFTDTQYF
abundance: once; v_gene: TRBV4-3; len: 20; j_gene: TRBJ2-1; d_gene: TRBD2; CDR3nt: TGCGCCAGCAGCCAAGACAGAGCTAGCGGGAATACATTCTCCTACAATGAGCAGTTCTTC; CDR3aa: CASSQDRASGNTFSYNEQFF
abundance: once; v_gene: TRBV4-3; len: 17; j_gene: TRBJ1-3; d_gene: TRBD1; CDR3nt: TGCGCCAGCAGCCAAGACGCGGCAGGGGGCGAAGGAAACACCATATATTTT; CDR3aa: CASSQDAAGGEGNTIYF
abundance: .; v_gene: TRBV2; len: 15; j_gene: TRBJ2-3; d_gene: .; CDR3nt: TGTGCCAGCACCTCCCGGACTGGTTCCACAGATACGCAGTATTTT; CDR3aa: CASTSRTGSTDTQYF
abundance: .; v_gene: TRBV6-6; len: 13; j_gene: TRBJ2-7; d_gene: .; CDR3nt: TGTGCCAGCAGTTTTGGCGGCCCGGACGAGCAGTACTTC; CDR3aa: CASSFGGPDEQYF
abundance: .; v_gene: TRBV28; len: 14; j_gene: TRBJ1-2; d_gene: .; CDR3nt: TGTGCCAGCAGTTTAGATTGGACATCTGGGAGCTACACCTTC; CDR3aa: CASSLDWTSGSYTF
abundance: .; v_gene: TRBV30; len: 13; j_gene: TRBJ2-1; d_gene: .; CDR3nt: TGTGCCTGGAGTCGAGGGAGTAACGATGAGCAGTTCTTC; CDR3aa: CAWSRGSNDEQFF
abundance: few; v_gene: TRBV2; len: 14; j_gene: TRBJ1-5; d_gene: TRBD1; CDR3nt: TGTGCCAGCAGCCGAGGACAGGGGAATCAGCCCCAGCATTTT; CDR3aa: CASSRGQGNQPQHF
abundance: .; v_gene: TRBV27; len: 16; j_gene: TRBJ1-6; d_gene: TRBD1; CDR3nt: TGTGCCAGCAGTTTATCGGGGACAGAAGCTATTTCACCCCTCCACTTT; CDR3aa: CASSLSGTEAISPLHF
abundance: .; v_gene: TRBV28; len: 15; j_gene: TRBJ1-6; d_gene: .; CDR3nt: TGTGCCAGCAGTCCCTTCGGGGGTGAGGGTTCACCCCTCCACTTT; CDR3aa: CASSPFGGEGSPLHF
abundance: once; v_gene: TRBV28; len: 17; j_gene: TRBJ1-2; d_gene: TRBD1; CDR3nt: TGTGCCAGCAGCCTTCAACTCGGACAGGACCCTAACTATGGCTACACCTTC; CDR3aa: CASSLQLGQDPNYGYTF
abundance: medium-sized; v_gene: TRBV9; len: 15; j_gene: TRBJ1-2; d_gene: .; CDR3nt: TGTGCCAGCAGCTCAACCAACGGGGGAGCGGGCGGCTACACCTTC; CDR3aa: CASSSTNGGAGGYTF
abundance: .; v_gene: TRBV28; len: 15; j_gene: TRBJ1-6; d_gene: .; CDR3nt: TGTGCCAGCAGTTTTAAGGGGTATTATAATTCACCCCTCCACTTT; CDR3aa: CASSFKGYYNSPLHF
abundance: .; v_gene: TRBV18; len: 17; j_gene: TRBJ2-7; d_gene: TRBD2; CDR3nt: TGTGCCAGCTCACCCGATACTGGAGCGGGAGAAACCCACGAGCAGTACTTC; CDR3aa: CASSPDTGAGETHEQYF
abundance: .; v_gene: TRBV3-1/TRBV3-2; len: 12; j_gene: TRBJ2-7; d_gene: .; CDR3nt: TGTGCCAGCAGCCAAGAGCGCTACGAGCAGTACTTC; CDR3aa: CASSQERYEQYF
abundance: .; v_gene: TRBV5-6; len: 13; j_gene: TRBJ2-7; d_gene: .; CDR3nt: TGTGCCAGCAGGGACACAGTTACCTACGAGCAGTACTTC; CDR3aa: CASRDTVTYEQYF
abundance: .; v_gene: TRBV19; len: 14; j_gene: TRBJ2-7; d_gene: TRBD1; CDR3nt: TGTGCCAGTAGTACTACACAGGGGAGACACGAGCAGTACTTC; CDR3aa: CASSTTQGRHEQYF
abundance: .; v_gene: TRBV11-3; len: 16; j_gene: TRBJ2-5; d_gene: .; CDR3nt: TGTGCCAGCAGCTTAGAACCGAGGCAGGGGCAAGAGACCCAGTACTTC; CDR3aa: CASSLEPRQGQETQYF
abundance: .; v_gene: TRBV29-1; len: 14; j_gene: TRBJ2-1; d_gene: TRBD2; CDR3nt: TGCAGCGGACTGGAGGTGCGGGAGCGTCATGAGCAGTTCTTC; CDR3aa: CSGLEVRERHEQFF
abundance: .; v_gene: TRBV19; len: 13; j_gene: TRBJ2-4; d_gene: TRBD1; CDR3nt: TGTGCCAGTACCCGGGACAGGGGGAACATTCAGTACTTC; CDR3aa: CASTRDRGNIQYF
abundance: once; v_gene: TRBV11-3; len: 18; j_gene: TRBJ2-3; d_gene: .; CDR3nt: TGTGCCAGCAGTTGGGACAGGGGTGGGACTAGCGGCACAGATACGCAGTATTTT; CDR3aa: CASSWDRGGTSGTDTQYF
abundance: .; v_gene: TRBV24-1; len: 15; j_gene: TRBJ2-2; d_gene: TRBD1; CDR3nt: TGTGCCACCAGTGATCCCAGGGGGCGACCCGGGGAGCTGTTTTTT; CDR3aa: CATSDPRGRPGELFF
abundance: .; v_gene: TRBV29-1; len: 18; j_gene: TRBJ2-1; d_gene: TRBD2; CDR3nt: TGCAGCGTCCTACTCGGAGGGACTAGCGGGGGGTTAGGCAATGAGCAGTTCTTC; CDR3aa: CSVLLGGTSGGLGNEQFF